The rows below give T cell receptor beta chains drawn from one sample of a study of human T cells and chemical hapten exposure. MiXCR was run by TCRdb on the RACE reads, yielding one entry per CDR3 protein. The sample contains roughly 86,000 distinct CDR3 sequences, over 9.5% of which appear only once. Here the sequenced sample was whole blood, taken in connection with sensitization to the hapten diphenylcyclopropenone (DPC). Receptors originate from a man between 40 and 49 years old with alopecia areata. Some clones in this sample may be carry-over from other donors' samples. The CDR3 runs from the conserved cysteine through the conserved F or W. D genes are given only for firm matches. Some rows have no size entry. The others give once, few or many, or a class for an expanded clone.

>NA|TRBJ1-1|many|TRBV12-3/TRBV12-4
TGTGCCAGCAGTCCCGAGGGCAGCACTGAAGCTTTCTTT
CASSPEGSTEAFF
>TRBD2|TRBJ2-1|NA|TRBV3-1
TGTGCCAGCAGCTCCCTTATAGCTCGGGGGGGTAATGAGCAGTTCTTC
CASSSLIARGGNEQFF
>TRBD2|TRBJ2-1|NA|TRBV19
TGTGCCAGTAGTATTGGGACTAGCGGGGTAAGGTTCTTC
CASSIGTSGVRFF
>TRBD1|TRBJ2-5|few|TRBV3-1
TGTGCCAGCAGCCTGACAGGGGGCGGAGAGACCCAGTACTTC
CASSLTGGGETQYF
>NA|TRBJ2-3|NA|TRBV21-1
TGTGCCAGCGACACCCCTGGCACAGATACGCAGTATTTT
CASDTPGTDTQYF
>NA|TRBJ2-1|NA|TRBV11-3
TGTGCCAGCAGCTTAGGACGTGCTGCGAAGGTAAACTTC
CASSLGRAAKVNF
>NA|TRBJ1-2|few|TRBV12-3/TRBV12-4
TGTGCCAGCAGTTTGGAAGGACTTGGCTACACCTTC
CASSLEGLGYTF
>TRBD2|TRBJ2-1|many|TRBV20-1
TGCAGTGCTAGCGGGAGGAGCTACAATGAGCAGTTCTTC
CSASGRSYNEQFF
>NA|TRBJ1-4|few|TRBV5-1
TGCGCCAGCAGAGGTACAACTAATGAAAAACTGTTTTTT
CASRGTTNEKLFF
>TRBD2|TRBJ2-2|many|TRBV4-2
TGTGCCAGCAGCCAAGCCGGGACTAGCTCTGCCCAGGGCCCGACCGGGGAGCTGTTTTTT
CASSQAGTSSAQGPTGELFF
>NA|TRBJ1-1|many|TRBV7-8
TGTGCCAGCAGCTTAGTCGGTGGGACGAACACTGAAGCTTTCTTT
CASSLVGGTNTEAFF
>NA|TRBJ2-7|few|TRBV20-1
TGCAGTGCTAGAGGGGGACACCACAACGAGCAGTACTTC
CSARGGHHNEQYF
>TRBD1|TRBJ1-1|many|TRBV12-3/TRBV12-4
TGTGCCAGCCAACTAACAGGGGCGACGAACACTGAAGCTTTCTTT
CASQLTGATNTEAFF
>TRBD2|TRBJ2-3|NA|TRBV5-6
TGTGCCAGCAGAAACCTAGCGGGAAGAAGCACAGATACGCAGTATTTT
CASRNLAGRSTDTQYF
>TRBD1|TRBJ2-1|few|TRBV28
TGTGCCAGCAGTTTCCCAGACAGGGGGCTAGGTGAGCAGTTCTTC
CASSFPDRGLGEQFF
>NA|TRBJ2-3|few|TRBV12-3/TRBV12-4
TGTGCCAGCACCCACACTAGCTACGCTACGCAGTATTTT
CASTHTSYATQYF
>NA|TRBJ2-1|NA|TRBV5-4
TGTGCCAGCAGCTTGAGAAGGGGGAACTACAATGAGCAGTTCTTC
CASSLRRGNYNEQFF
>NA|TRBJ1-2|NA|TRBV30
TGTGCCTGGAGTGCCGGCCAGGGAGGCTGCACCTTC
CAWSAGQGGCTF
>TRBD1|TRBJ2-3|NA|TRBV24-1
TGTGCCACCAGTGATTCCGGGACAGGGGACACAGATACGCAGTATTTT
CATSDSGTGDTDTQYF
>NA|TRBJ2-6|few|TRBV28
TGTGCCACTGGTAGGGTCGGAGCCGGGGCCAACGTCCTGACTTTC
CATGRVGAGANVLTF
>NA|TRBJ1-6|NA|TRBV7-9
TGTGCCAGCAGCCGGCCGGGCCCCCCGTCAGCCCTCCACTTT
CASSRPGPPSALHF
>TRBD2|TRBJ2-1|NA|TRBV30
TGTGCCTGGAGGTTCGCGGGGGTAGACAATGAGCAGTTCTTC
CAWRFAGVDNEQFF
>NA|TRBJ2-3|NA|TRBV20-1
TGCAGTGCTTACACAGATACGCAGTATTTT
CSAYTDTQYF
>NA|TRBJ2-5|NA|TRBV20-1
TGCAGTGCTTCAGGGGCGGGAGAGACCCAGTACTTC
CSASGAGETQYF
>NA|TRBJ1-6|many|TRBV6-1
TGTGCCAGCAGTGATGCTTTATTTTTGGGGACGCTCCACTTT
CASSDALFLGTLHF
>NA|TRBJ1-3|few|TRBV29-1
TGCAGCGTTGACGACCGGGACCCGAGCTCTGGAAACACCATATATTTT
CSVDDRDPSSGNTIYF
>NA|TRBJ2-7|many|TRBV18
TGTGCCAGCTCAACGGGCTCCTACGAGCAGTACTTC
CASSTGSYEQYF
>NA|TRBJ1-3|NA|TRBV28
TGTGCCAGCAGTTTAGACACTGCTGACTCTGGAAACACCATATATTTT
CASSLDTADSGNTIYF
>TRBD1|TRBJ2-7|many|TRBV5-4
TGTGCCAGCAGCATAGGGGACAGGGTCAACGAGCAGTACTTC
CASSIGDRVNEQYF
>NA|TRBJ1-1|few|TRBV6-2/TRBV6-3
TGTGCCAGCACCCAACGGAGCGGGGCCACTGAAGCTTTCTTT
CASTQRSGATEAFF
>TRBD2|TRBJ2-2|many|TRBV27
TGTGCCAGCACCACTCCCGGGGGACTAGCGAGGAAGAACACCGGGGAGCTGTTTTTT
CASTTPGGLARKNTGELFF
>NA|TRBJ2-3|NA|TRBV6-5
TGTGCCAGCAGCGGGTGGGGGGGACAAACAGATACGCAGTATTTT
CASSGWGGQTDTQYF
>TRBD2|TRBJ2-3|many|TRBV20-1
TGCAGTGCTAGAGATGAAGGGGGTCTAGCGGGAGTTGGTAGCACAGATACGCAGTATTTT
CSARDEGGLAGVGSTDTQYF
>NA|TRBJ1-4|many|TRBV4-1
TGCGCCAGCAGCCAGGAGACGCGAGATCGTGAAAAACTGTTTTTT
CASSQETRDREKLFF
>NA|TRBJ2-7|few|TRBV6-6
TGTGCCAGCAGTCAGCTACTCTACGAGCAGTACTTC
CASSQLLYEQYF
>TRBD1|TRBJ2-7|NA|TRBV29-1
TGCAGCGTGACAGGGACCTCCTACGAGCAGTACTTC
CSVTGTSYEQYF
>NA|TRBJ2-7|NA|TRBV7-2
TGTGCCAGCAGCTTAGAGGACGGCTACGAGCAGTACTTC
CASSLEDGYEQYF
>NA|TRBJ2-3|few|TRBV6-5
TGTGCCAGCAGTTACTCGCATTTGGATACGCAGTATTTT
CASSYSHLDTQYF
>NA|TRBJ2-3|NA|TRBV29-1
TGCAGCGCCATCCTTGGGGGGGCCGGGCAAGATACGCAGTATTTT
CSAILGGAGQDTQYF
>TRBD2|TRBJ2-5|few|TRBV20-1
TGCAGTGCTAGATCCGGGACTAGCGGGAGATGGAGGGAGACCCAGTACTTC
CSARSGTSGRWRETQYF